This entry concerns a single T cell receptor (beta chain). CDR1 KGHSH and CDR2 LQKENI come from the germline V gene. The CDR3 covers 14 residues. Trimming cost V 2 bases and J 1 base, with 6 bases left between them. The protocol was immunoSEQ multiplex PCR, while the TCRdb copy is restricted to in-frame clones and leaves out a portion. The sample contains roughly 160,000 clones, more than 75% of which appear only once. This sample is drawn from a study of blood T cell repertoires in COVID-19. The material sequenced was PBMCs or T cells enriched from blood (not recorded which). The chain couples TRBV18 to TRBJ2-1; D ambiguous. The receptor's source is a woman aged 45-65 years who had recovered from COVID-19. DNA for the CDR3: TGTGCCAGCTCACCAGCGCAATCCTACAATGAGCAGTTCTTC. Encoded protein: CASSPAQSYNEQFF.